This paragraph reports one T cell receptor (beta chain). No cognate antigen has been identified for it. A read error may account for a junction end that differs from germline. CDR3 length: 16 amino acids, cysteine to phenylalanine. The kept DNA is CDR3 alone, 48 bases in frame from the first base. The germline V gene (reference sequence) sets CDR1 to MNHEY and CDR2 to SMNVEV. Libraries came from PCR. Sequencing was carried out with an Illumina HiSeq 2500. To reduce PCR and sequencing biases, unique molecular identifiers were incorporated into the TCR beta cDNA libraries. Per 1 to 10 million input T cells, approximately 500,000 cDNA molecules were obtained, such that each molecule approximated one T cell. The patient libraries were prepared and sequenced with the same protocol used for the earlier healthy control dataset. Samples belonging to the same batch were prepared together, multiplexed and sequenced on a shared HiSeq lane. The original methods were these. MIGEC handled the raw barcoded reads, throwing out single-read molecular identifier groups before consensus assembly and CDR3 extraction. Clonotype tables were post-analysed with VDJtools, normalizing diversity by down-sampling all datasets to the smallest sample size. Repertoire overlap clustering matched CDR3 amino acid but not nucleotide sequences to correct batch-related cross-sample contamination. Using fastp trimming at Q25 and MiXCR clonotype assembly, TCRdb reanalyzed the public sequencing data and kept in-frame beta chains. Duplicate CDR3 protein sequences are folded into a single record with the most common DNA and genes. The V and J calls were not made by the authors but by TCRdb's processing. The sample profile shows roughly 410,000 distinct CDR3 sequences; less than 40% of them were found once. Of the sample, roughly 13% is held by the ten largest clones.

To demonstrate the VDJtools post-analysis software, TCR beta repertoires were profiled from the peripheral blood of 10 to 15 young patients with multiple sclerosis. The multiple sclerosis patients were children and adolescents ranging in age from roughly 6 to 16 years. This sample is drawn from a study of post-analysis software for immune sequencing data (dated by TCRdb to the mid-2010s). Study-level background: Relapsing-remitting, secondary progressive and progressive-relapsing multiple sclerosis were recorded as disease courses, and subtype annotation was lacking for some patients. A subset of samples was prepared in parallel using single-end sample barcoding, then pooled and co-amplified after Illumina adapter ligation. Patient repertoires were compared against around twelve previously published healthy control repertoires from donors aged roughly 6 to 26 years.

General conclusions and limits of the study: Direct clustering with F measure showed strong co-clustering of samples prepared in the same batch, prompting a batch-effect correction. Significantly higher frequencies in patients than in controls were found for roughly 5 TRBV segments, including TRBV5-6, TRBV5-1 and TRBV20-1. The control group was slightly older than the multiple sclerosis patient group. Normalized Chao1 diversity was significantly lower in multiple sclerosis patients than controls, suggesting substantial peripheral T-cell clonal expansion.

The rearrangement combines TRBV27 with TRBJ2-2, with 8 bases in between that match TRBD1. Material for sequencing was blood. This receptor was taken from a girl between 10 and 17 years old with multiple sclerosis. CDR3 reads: CASSLFSQGATGERFF. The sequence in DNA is TGTGCCAGCAGTTTATTCTCCCAGGGGGCGACCGGGGAGCGGTTTTTT.